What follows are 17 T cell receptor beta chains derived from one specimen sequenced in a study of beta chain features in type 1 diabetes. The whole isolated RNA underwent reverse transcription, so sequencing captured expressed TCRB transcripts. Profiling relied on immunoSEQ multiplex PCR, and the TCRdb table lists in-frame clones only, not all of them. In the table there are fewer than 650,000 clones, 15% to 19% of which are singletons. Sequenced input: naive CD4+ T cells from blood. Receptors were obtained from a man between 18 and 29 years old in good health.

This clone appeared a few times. This chain's CDR3 is CASAGGTDTQYF. CDR3 bases: TGTGCTAGTGCGGGGGGCACAGATACGCAGTATTTT. The chain carries TRBV12-5 and TRBJ2-3; D may be TRBD2 (6 bases). Per germline, CDR1 LGHNT and CDR2 FRNRAP. The V gene lost 7 bases and the J gene lost 1 base, with 6 bases spanning the gap. The CDR3 spans 12 residues.

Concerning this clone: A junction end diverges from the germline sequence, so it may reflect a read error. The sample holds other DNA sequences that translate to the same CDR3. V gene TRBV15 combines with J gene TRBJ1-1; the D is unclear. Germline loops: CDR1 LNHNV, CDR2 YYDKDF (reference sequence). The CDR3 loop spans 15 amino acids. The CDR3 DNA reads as TGTGCCACCAGCAGAGGTGACACTGTGAACACTGAAGCCTTCTTT. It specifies CATSRGDTVNTEAFF.

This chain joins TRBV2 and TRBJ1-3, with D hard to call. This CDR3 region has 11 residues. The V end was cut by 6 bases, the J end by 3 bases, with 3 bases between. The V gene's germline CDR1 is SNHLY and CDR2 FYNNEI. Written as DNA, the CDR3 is TGTGCCAGCAGGGTTGGAAACACCATATATTTT. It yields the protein CASRVGNTIYF.

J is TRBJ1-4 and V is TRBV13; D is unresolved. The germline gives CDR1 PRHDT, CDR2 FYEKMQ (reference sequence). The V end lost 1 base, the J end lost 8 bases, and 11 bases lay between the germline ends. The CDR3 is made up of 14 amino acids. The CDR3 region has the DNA TGTGCCAGCAGCTTAGTTCTAGTACCCGAAAAACTGTTTTTT. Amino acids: CASSLVLVPEKLFF.

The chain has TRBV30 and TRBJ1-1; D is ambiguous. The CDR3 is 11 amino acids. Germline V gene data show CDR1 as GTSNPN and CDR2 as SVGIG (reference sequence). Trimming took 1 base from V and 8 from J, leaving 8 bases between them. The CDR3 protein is CAWSGAGEAFF. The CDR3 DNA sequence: TGTGCCTGGAGTGGCGCAGGAGAAGCTTTCTTT.

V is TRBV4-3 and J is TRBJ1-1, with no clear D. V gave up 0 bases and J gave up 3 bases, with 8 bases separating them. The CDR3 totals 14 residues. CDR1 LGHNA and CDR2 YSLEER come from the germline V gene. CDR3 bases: TGCGCCAGCAGCCAAGATCGACGGTACACTGAAGCTTTCTTT. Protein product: CASSQDRRYTEAFF.

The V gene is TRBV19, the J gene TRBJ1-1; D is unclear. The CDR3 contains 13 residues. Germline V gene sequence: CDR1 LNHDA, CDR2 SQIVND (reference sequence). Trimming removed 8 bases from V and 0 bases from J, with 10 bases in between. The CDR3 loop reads CASSRGMNTEAFF. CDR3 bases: TGTGCCAGTTCAAGAGGGATGAACACTGAAGCTTTCTTT.

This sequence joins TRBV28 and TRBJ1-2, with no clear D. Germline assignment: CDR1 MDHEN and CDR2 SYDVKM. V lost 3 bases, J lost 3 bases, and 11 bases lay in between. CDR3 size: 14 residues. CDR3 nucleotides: TGTGCCAGCAGTTTTTCCAGGACCGACTATGGCTACACCTTC. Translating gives CASSFSRTDYGYTF.

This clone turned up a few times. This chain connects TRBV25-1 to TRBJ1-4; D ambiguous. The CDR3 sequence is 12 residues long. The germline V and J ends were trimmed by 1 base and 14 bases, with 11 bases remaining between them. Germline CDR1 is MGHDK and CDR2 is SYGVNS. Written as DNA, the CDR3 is TGTGCCAGCAGTGAATCGGTAGGCCCGCTGTTTTTT. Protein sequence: CASSESVGPLFF.

CDR3 residues: CASTVAGVYNEQFF. In nucleotides, the CDR3 is TGCGCCAGTACCGTAGCGGGAGTATACAATGAGCAGTTCTTC. The chain employs TRBV10-2 and TRBJ2-1; 9 positions agree with TRBD2. The length of the CDR3 is 14 residues. Trimming took 9 bases from V and 4 from J; bases not matched to a gene: 7. Germline CDR1 reads WSHSY; CDR2 reads SAAADI.

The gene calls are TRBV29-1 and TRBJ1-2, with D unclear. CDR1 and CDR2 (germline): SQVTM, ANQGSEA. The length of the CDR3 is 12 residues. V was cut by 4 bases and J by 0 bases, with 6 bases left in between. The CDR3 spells CSVAHTNYGYTF. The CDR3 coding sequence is TGCAGCGTTGCACATACTAACTATGGCTACACCTTC.

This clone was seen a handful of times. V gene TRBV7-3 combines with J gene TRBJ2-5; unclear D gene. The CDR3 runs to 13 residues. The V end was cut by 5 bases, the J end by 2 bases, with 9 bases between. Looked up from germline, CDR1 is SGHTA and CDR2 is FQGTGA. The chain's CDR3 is CASSPSRQETQYF. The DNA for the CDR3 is TGTGCCAGCAGCCCAAGTCGGCAAGAGACCCAGTACTTC. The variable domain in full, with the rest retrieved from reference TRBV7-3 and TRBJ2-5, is GAGVSQTPSNKVTEKGKYVELRCDPISGHTALYWYRQSLGQGPEFLIYFQGTGAADDSGLPNDRFFAVRPEGSVSTLKIQRTERGDSAVYLCASSPSRQETQYFGPGTRLLVL.

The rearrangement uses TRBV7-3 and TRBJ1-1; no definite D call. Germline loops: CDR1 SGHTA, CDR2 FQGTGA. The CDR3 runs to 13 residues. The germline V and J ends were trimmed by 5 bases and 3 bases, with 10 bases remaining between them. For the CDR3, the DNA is TGTGCCAGCAGCCTCTCAGAGGACACTGAAGCTTTCTTT. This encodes CASSLSEDTEAFF.

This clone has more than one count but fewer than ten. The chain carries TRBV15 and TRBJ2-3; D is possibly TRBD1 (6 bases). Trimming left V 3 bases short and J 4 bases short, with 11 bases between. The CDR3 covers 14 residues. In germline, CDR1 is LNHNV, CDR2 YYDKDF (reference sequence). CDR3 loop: CATSSRGPPDTQYF. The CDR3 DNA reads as TGTGCCACCAGCAGCAGGGGCCCTCCAGATACGCAGTATTTT.

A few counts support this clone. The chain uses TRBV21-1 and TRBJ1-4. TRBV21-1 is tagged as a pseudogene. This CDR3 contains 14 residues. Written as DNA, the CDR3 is TGTGCCAGTCCCAATGTTGGGGATTGGAAAAAACTGTTTTTT. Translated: CASPNVGDWKKLFF.

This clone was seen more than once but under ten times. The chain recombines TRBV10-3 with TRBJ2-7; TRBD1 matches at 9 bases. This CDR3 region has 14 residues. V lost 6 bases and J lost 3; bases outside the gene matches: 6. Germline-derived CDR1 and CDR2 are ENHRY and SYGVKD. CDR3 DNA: TGTGCCATCAGGGCACAGGGGGCGAACTACGAGCAGTACTTC. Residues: CAIRAQGANYEQYF.

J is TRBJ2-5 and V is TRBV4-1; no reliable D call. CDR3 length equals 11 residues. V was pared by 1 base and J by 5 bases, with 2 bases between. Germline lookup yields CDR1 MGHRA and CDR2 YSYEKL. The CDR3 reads CASSQAETQYF. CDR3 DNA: TGCGCCAGCAGCCAAGCGGAGACCCAGTACTTC.